These 2 T cell receptor beta chains share one sample of origin, sequenced in a study of blood T cell repertoires in COVID-19. Measured with immunoSEQ multiplex PCR; TCRdb has only the in-frame clones, and not every one. The sample includes around 500,000 clones, approximately 90% seen only once; the top ten take over 1.5%. Sequencing input: PBMCs or T cells enriched from blood (not recorded which). The receptors stem from a woman in her 40s who had recovered from COVID-19.

The chain uses TRBV4-3 and TRBJ1-1; D unresolved. The CDR3 sequence is 15 residues long. The ends were cut back, 3 bases at V and 1 base at J, with 12 bases in the middle. Germline CDR1 and CDR2: LGHNA and YSLEER. CDR3 DNA sequence: TGCGCCAGCAGCCACACCTTACGGGGGAACACTGAAGCTTTCTTT. This translates into CASSHTLRGNTEAFF.

The chain carries TRBV9 and TRBJ2-1; the D gene is possibly TRBD2 (6 bases). The CDR3 runs 13 residues. The germline V gene encodes CDR1 SGDLS and CDR2 YYNGEE. Trimming left V 4 bases short and J 9 bases short, with 14 bases between. CDR3 nucleotides: TGTGCCAGCAGCCCCTTACGCGGGATTGAGCAGTTCTTC. Amino acid sequence: CASSPLRGIEQFF. The full variable domain, its missing parts supplied by reference TRBV9 and TRBJ2-1, is DSGVTQTPKHLITATGQRVTLRCSPRSGDLSVYWYQQSLDQGLQFLIQYYNGEERAKGNILERFSAQQFPDLHSELNLSSLELGDSALYFCASSPLRGIEQFFGPGTRLTVL.